This T cell receptor beta chain emerged from a study of T cell clusters in autoimmune cytopenias. The CDR3 is 14 amino acids. Germline V gives CDR1 SQVTM, CDR2 ANQGSEA. Judged by frequency, this clonotype is large. One tube held mixed TRB-A and TRB-B primer pools for touch-down PCR. For each CDR3 protein, TCRdb gives one entry from its re-call of the multiplex PCR reads, without DNA. This listing includes about 2,000 distinct CDR3 sequences. Some 38,000 genome equivalents of blood DNA were amplified for TRB. The receptor comes from a human donor with an autoimmune cytopenia or autoimmune hepatitis (not recorded which). The chain links TRBV29-1 to TRBJ2-7; checking the TCRdb D call of TRBD1 is not possible without DNA. The sample comprised peripheral blood. The CDR3 reads CSVERGGDHYEQYF.